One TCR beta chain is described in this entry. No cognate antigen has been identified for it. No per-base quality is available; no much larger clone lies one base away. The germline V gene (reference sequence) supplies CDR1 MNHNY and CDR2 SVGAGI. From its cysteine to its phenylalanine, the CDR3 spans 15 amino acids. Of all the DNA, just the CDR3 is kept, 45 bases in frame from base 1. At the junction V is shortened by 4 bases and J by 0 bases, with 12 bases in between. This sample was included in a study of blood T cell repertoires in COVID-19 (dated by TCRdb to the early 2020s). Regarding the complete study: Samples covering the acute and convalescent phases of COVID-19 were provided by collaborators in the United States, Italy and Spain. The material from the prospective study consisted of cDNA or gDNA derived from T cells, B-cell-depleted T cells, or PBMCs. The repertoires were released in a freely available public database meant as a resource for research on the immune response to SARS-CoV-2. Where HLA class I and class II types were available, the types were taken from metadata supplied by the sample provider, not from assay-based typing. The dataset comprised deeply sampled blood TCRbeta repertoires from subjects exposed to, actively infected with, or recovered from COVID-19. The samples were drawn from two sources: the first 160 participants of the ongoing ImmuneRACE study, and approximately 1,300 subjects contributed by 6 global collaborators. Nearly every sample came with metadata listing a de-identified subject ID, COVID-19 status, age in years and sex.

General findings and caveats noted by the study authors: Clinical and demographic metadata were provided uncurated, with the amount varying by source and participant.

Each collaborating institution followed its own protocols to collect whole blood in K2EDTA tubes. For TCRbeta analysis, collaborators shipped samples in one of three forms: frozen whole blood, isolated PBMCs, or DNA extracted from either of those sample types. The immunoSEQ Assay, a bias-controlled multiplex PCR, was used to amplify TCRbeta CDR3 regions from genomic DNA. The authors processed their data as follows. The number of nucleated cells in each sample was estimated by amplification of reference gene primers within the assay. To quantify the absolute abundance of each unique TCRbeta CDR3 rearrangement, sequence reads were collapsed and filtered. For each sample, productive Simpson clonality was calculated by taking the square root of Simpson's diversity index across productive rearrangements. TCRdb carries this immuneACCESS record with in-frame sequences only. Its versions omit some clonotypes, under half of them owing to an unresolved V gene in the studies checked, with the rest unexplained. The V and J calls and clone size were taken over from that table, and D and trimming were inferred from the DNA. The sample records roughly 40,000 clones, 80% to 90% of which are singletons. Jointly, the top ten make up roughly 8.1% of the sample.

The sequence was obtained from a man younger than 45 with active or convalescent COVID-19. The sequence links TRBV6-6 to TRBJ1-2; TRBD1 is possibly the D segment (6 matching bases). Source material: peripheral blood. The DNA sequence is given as TGTGCCAGCAGTTCGAGTACAGGGTCTAACTATGGCTACACCTTC. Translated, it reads CASSSSTGSNYGYTF.